This entry lists 26 T cell receptor beta chains sequenced from one sample in a study of T cells after yellow fever vaccination. TCRdb analysed the 5' RACE reads with MiXCR anew, one entry per CDR3 protein. Among about 360,000 distinct CDR3 sequences listed, 6.2% were seen once. Sequencing was performed on PBMCs, taken 5 days after the yellow fever booster vaccination. The receptors stem from a man aged 25-45 years who received the YFV17D yellow fever vaccine.

The V gene is TRBV7-9, the J gene TRBJ2-5; the match to TRBD2 covers 11 bases. The germline CDR1 and CDR2 sequences are SEHNR and FQNEAQ (reference sequence). This CDR3 has 14 amino acids. Unmatched junction bases numbered 1, after V lost 7 bases and J lost 0 bases. The CDR3, as DNA: TGTGCCAGCACGGGACTAGCGGACCAAGAGACCCAGTACTTC. Amino acid sequence: CASTGLADQETQYF.

J is TRBJ2-7 and V is TRBV11-2, with TRBD1 matching over 10 bases. Trimming removed 5 bases from V and 2 bases from J; junction bases left unmatched: 9. CDR3 length: 16 residues. Germline CDR1 reads SGHAT; CDR2 reads FQNNGV. The CDR3 region has the DNA TGTGCCAGCAGCCTGAAGCCGGGACAGGGGACCTACGAGCAGTACTTC. It translates to CASSLKPGQGTYEQYF.

This clonotype was detected many times. CDR3 nucleotide sequence: TGTGCCAGCAGCTTAAAGGGGTGGAACACCGGGGAGCTGTTTTTT. Protein: CASSLKGWNTGELFF. The rearrangement joins TRBV7-2 to TRBJ2-2, with D possibly being TRBD1 (5 bases). Trimming removed 2 bases at V and 1 base at J, with 8 bases between. CDR1 and CDR2 (germline): SGHTA, FQGNSA. The CDR3 is made up of 15 amino acids.

This clonotype was found a few times. The chain is built from TRBV24-1 and TRBJ2-3; 9 nucleotides agree with TRBD2. The CDR3 is 15 residues long. CDR1 is KGHDR, CDR2 SFDVKD, per germline. V shed 4 bases, J shed 6 bases, and the junction held 7 bases outside the gene matches. CDR3 sequence reads: CATSEGTSSGDTQYF. As DNA, the CDR3 is TGTGCCACCAGTGAGGGGACTAGCAGCGGGGATACGCAGTATTTT.

This clonotype was picked up many times. The chain uses TRBV28 and TRBJ2-3; D is tentatively TRBD1 or TRBD2 (5 bases each). Germline CDR1 and CDR2: MDHEN and SYDVKM. V was pared by 2 bases and J by 1 base, with 13 bases between. This CDR3 spans 16 amino acids. In DNA form, the CDR3 reads TGTGCCAGCAGTTTAGGGGGAGCTTGGGGCACAGATACGCAGTATTTT. Its protein is CASSLGGAWGTDTQYF.

This clonotype came up a few times. The chain combines TRBV6-5 with TRBJ2-1; 7 bases align to TRBD1. Germline assignment: CDR1 MNHEY and CDR2 SVGAGI. CDR3 length: 15 residues. Trimming at V came to 2 bases and at J to 4 bases, leaving 5 bases not matched to a gene. The CDR3 loop reads CASSYRQGVYNEQFF. In DNA, the CDR3 is TGTGCCAGCAGTTACAGGCAGGGGGTTTACAATGAGCAGTTCTTC.

This clonotype has more than one count but fewer than ten. The chain couples TRBV29-1 to TRBJ2-3; D may be TRBD1 (5 bases). Per the germline V gene, CDR1 is SQVTM and CDR2 is ANQGSEA. Trimming cost V 2 bases and J 2 bases, with 14 bases left between them. There are 15 residues in the CDR3. The CDR3 is CSVESGRQTTDTQYF. The CDR3, as DNA: TGCAGCGTTGAATCCGGTCGACAGACCACAGATACGCAGTATTTT.

This clonotype was observed many times. The chain carries TRBV15 and TRBJ2-2; no reliable D call. Germline CDR1 is LNHNV and CDR2 is YYDKDF (reference sequence). The CDR3 is made up of 13 amino acids. V lost 0 bases and J lost 4, with 3 bases in between. The CDR3 region is CATSREATGELFF. CDR3 in DNA: TGTGCCACCAGCAGAGAAGCCACCGGGGAGCTGTTTTTT.

This clonotype was detected ten times or more. The gene calls are TRBV20-1 and TRBJ2-7, with D unclear. Germline values: CDR1 DFQATT, CDR2 SNEGSKA (reference sequence). The length of the CDR3 is 14 residues. V lost 0 bases and J lost 5, with 14 bases in between. CDR3 loop: CSAREGTLRHEQYF. CDR3 coding DNA: TGCAGTGCTAGAGAAGGAACTCTAAGACACGAGCAGTACTTC.

This clonotype has ten or more counts. V gene TRBV12-3 or TRBV12-4 combines with J gene TRBJ2-3; D not certain. CDR3 size: 14 residues. Trimming pared 6 bases from V and 0 bases from J, leaving 10 bases between. This CDR3 is CASRFRASTDTQYF. CDR3 in DNA: TGTGCCAGCAGGTTCCGTGCTAGCACAGATACGCAGTATTTT.

The rearrangement joins TRBV28 to TRBJ2-3; 12 bases line up with TRBD2. Germline assignment: CDR1 MDHEN and CDR2 SYDVKM. After removal of 4 bases from V and 10 bases from J, the junction contained 9 bases not matched to a gene. The CDR3 contains 15 residues. CDR3 sequence (DNA): TGTGCCAGCAGTTCGCTAGCGGGAGGGCAGACGGCGCAGTATTTT. Its translation is CASSSLAGGQTAQYF.

The J gene is TRBJ1-1, the V gene TRBV29-1; D is perhaps TRBD1 (6 bases). From germline, CDR1 is SQVTM and CDR2 ANQGSEA. This CDR3 region has 15 residues. V shed 4 bases and J shed 0 bases, with 15 bases lying between them. The chain's CDR3 is CSVGGGQTVNTEAFF. In DNA, the CDR3 is TGCAGCGTTGGAGGGGGGCAAACGGTGAACACTGAAGCTTTCTTT.

This clonotype was observed many times. This chain joins TRBV12-3 or TRBV12-4 and TRBJ2-3; D perhaps matches TRBD1 (6 bases). Trimming stripped 6 bases from V and 4 bases from J, with 20 bases between. The CDR3 runs 16 residues. In DNA, the CDR3 is TGTGCCAGCAGGAACGGACAGCATCTAGGGTCAGATACGCAGTATTTT. This translates into CASRNGQHLGSDTQYF.

The chain links TRBV6-5 to TRBJ2-5, with D possibly matching TRBD1 (6 bases). This CDR3 spans 15 amino acids. Per germline, CDR1 MNHEY and CDR2 SVGAGI. V dropped 0 bases and J dropped 7 bases, with 15 bases sitting between them. DNA of the CDR3: TGTGCCAGCAGTTACTCCCTGGGGACAAGCGGGACCCAGTACTTC. Residues: CASSYSLGTSGTQYF.

About this clonotype itself: A much larger clone lies a single base off, so this may be a read error. The chain couples TRBV5-5 to TRBJ2-7, with no clear D. CDR3 length: 14 residues. Germline CDR1 and CDR2: SGHKS and YYEKEE (reference sequence). The V and J ends lost 2 bases and 5 bases respectively, with 14 bases between them. The CDR3 here is CASSFFGENHEQYF. CDR3 coding DNA: TGTGCCAGCAGCTTCTTCGGAGAGAACCACGAGCAGTACTTC.

V gene TRBV10-3 combines with J gene TRBJ2-6; the D is unclear. This CDR3 is 13 amino acids long. Germline-derived CDR1 and CDR2 are ENHRY and SYGVKD. Between the trimmed V and J ends, which lost 10 bases and 2 bases, there was a span of 9 bases. This CDR3 reads CASTEPGANVLTF. The CDR3 nucleotides read TGTGCCAGTACAGAGCCTGGGGCCAACGTCCTGACTTTC.

The chain carries TRBV12-3 or TRBV12-4 and TRBJ2-1; 13 nucleotides line up with TRBD2. With 7 bases clipped from V and 8 bases from J, the junction kept 5 bases outside the gene matches. The CDR3 runs 14 residues. Here the CDR3 reads CASTSGLAGDEQFF. CDR3 sequence (DNA): TGTGCCAGCACCTCCGGACTAGCGGGAGATGAGCAGTTCTTC.

This clonotype showed up just a few times. The gene calls are TRBV7-9 and TRBJ2-5, with 9 positions matching TRBD1. V lost 2 bases and J lost 3; bases outside the gene matches: 4. The CDR3 covers 15 residues. CDR1 is SEHNR and CDR2 is FQNEAQ in the germline V gene (reference sequence). CDR3 amino acids: CASSLPWDREETQYF. CDR3 in DNA: TGTGCCAGCAGCTTACCTTGGGACAGGGAAGAGACCCAGTACTTC.

This clonotype came up a few times. J is TRBJ2-1 and V is TRBV7-8, with 7 nucleotides matching TRBD1. CDR1 and CDR2 from the germline V gene are SGHVS and FQNEAQ. This CDR3 spans 16 amino acids. V gave up 4 bases and J gave up 5 bases; unmatched junction bases: 11. CDR3 loop: CASSYGQQTGHNEQFF. The CDR3 nucleotides are TGTGCCAGCAGCTATGGCCAGCAGACAGGGCACAATGAGCAGTTCTTC. The whole variable domain, remainder taken from reference TRBV7-8 and TRBJ2-1, is GAGVSQSPRYKVAKRGQDVALRCDPISGHVSLFWYQQALGQGPEFLTYFQNEAQLDKSGLPSDRFFAERPEGSVSTLKIQRTQQEDSAVYLCASSYGQQTGHNEQFFGPGTRLTVL.

J is TRBJ2-7 and V is TRBV30, with D tentatively TRBD2 (6 bases). Trimming pared 5 bases from V and 2 bases from J, leaving 13 bases between. Germline values: CDR1 GTSNPN, CDR2 SVGIG (reference sequence). The CDR3 spans 13 residues. The CDR3 loop is CAWSGLPPYEQYF. The DNA for the CDR3 is TGTGCCTGGTCGGGACTCCCTCCCTACGAGCAGTACTTC.

This chain connects TRBV20-1 to TRBJ2-1; 7 bases fit TRBD1. CDR3 length: 14 amino acids. Germline V gene data show CDR1 as DFQATT and CDR2 as SNEGSKA (reference sequence). V shed 5 bases, J shed 9 bases, and the junction held 13 bases outside the gene matches. This chain's CDR3 is CSAVDRASVTEQFF. The CDR3 DNA is TGCAGTGCTGTCGACAGGGCTTCTGTAACTGAGCAGTTCTTC.

This clonotype was seen a handful of times. The rearrangement uses TRBV18 and TRBJ1-1, with TRBD1 matching 8 bases. This CDR3 contains 16 residues. V was clipped by 4 bases and J by 11 bases; unmatched bases: 18. The V gene's germline CDR1 is KGHSH and CDR2 LQKENI. This chain's CDR3 is CASSLNIDDRGGGAFF. The CDR3 coding sequence is TGTGCCAGCTCACTTAATATCGACGACAGGGGAGGGGGTGCTTTCTTT.

This clonotype has a count of ten or more. This rearrangement joins TRBV29-1 to TRBJ2-7; 9 nucleotides match TRBD1. Germline V CDR1 and CDR2: SQVTM, ANQGSEA. This CDR3 is built from 11 residues. J was trimmed by 6 bases and V by 6 bases; bases with no gene match: 3. The CDR3 loop reads CSVGTGTEQYF. The CDR3 bases are TGCAGCGTCGGGACAGGGACCGAGCAGTACTTC.

This clonotype has more than one count but fewer than ten. The V and J genes are TRBV5-6 and TRBJ2-3; D gene ambiguous. This CDR3 is built from 15 residues. V lost 2 bases and J 5 bases, leaving 15 bases between the germline ends. Germline V CDR1 and CDR2: SGHDT, YYEEEE. Here the CDR3 reads CASSLVGAKGDTQYF. DNA for the CDR3: TGTGCCAGCAGCTTAGTGGGCGCGAAGGGAGATACGCAGTATTTT.

The chain has TRBV7-6 and TRBJ2-7; a possible D gene is TRBD1 (6 bases). The CDR3 extends over 14 amino acids. The germline CDR1 and CDR2 sequences are SGHVS and FNYEAQ. The V end was cut by 5 bases, the J end by 3 bases, with 14 bases between. The CDR3 reads CASSPEQGDYEQYF. The CDR3 nucleotides are TGTGCCAGCAGCCCTGAACAGGGCGACTACGAGCAGTACTTC.

This rearrangement joins TRBV20-1 to TRBJ2-1; D uncertain. V dropped 4 bases and J dropped 0 bases, with 13 bases sitting between them. The V gene's germline CDR1 is DFQATT and CDR2 SNEGSKA (reference sequence). This CDR3 comprises 15 residues. CDR3 sequence: CSATHRRSSYNEQFF. The CDR3, as DNA: TGCAGTGCTACACATAGGCGTAGCTCCTACAATGAGCAGTTCTTC.